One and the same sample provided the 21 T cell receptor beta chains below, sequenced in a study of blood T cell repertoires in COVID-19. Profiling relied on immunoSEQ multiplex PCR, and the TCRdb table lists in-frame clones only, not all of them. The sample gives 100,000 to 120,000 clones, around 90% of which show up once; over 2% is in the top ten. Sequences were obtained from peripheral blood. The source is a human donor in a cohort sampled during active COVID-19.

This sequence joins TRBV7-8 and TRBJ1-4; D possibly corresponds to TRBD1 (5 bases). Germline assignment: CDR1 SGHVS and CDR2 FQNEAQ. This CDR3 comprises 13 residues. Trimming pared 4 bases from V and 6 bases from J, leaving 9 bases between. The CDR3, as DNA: TGTGCCAGCAGCTCGCAGGGCGATGAAAAACTGTTTTTT. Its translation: CASSSQGDEKLFF.

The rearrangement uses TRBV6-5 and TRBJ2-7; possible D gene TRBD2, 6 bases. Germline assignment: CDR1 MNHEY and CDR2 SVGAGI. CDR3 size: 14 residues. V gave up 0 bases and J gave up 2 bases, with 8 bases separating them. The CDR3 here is CASSYSRGAYEQYF. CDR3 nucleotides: TGTGCCAGCAGTTACTCGCGGGGAGCCTACGAGCAGTACTTC.

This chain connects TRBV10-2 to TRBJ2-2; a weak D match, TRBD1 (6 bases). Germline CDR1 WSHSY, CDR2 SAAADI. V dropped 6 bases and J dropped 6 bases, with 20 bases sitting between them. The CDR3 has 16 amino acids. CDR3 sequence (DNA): TGCGCCAGCAGAGGGTTACAGGGAGTTAGCCCCGGGGAGCTGTTTTTT. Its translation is CASRGLQGVSPGELFF.

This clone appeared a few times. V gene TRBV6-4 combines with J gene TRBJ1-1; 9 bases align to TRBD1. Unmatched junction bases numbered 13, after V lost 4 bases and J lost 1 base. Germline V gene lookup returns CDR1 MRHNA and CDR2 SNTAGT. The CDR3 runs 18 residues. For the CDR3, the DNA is TGTGCCAGCAGTGTGGACCCCAGGGGACAGGGAGGGAACACTGAAGCTTTCTTT. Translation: CASSVDPRGQGGNTEAFF.

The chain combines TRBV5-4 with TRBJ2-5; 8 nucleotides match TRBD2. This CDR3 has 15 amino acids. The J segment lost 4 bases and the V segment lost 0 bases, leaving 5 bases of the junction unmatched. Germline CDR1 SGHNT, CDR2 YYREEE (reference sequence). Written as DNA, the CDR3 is TGTGCCAGCAGCTTGGACGGGAGGGCCGGAGAGACCCAGTACTTC. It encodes CASSLDGRAGETQYF. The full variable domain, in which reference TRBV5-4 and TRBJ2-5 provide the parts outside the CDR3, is ETGVTQSPTHLIKTRGQQVTLRCSSQSGHNTVSWYQQALGQGPQFIFQYYREEENGRGNFPPRFSGLQFPNYSSELNVNALELDDSALYLCASSLDGRAGETQYFGPGTRLLVL.

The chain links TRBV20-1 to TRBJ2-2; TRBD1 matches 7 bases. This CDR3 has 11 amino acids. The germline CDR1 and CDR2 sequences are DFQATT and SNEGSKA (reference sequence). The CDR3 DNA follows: TGCAGCCTCCAGGGGGCCGGGGAGCTGTTTTTT. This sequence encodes CSLQGAGELFF.

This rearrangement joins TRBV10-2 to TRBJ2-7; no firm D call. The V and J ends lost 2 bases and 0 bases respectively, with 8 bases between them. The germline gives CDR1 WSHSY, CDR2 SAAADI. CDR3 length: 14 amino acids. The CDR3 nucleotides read TGCGCCAGCAGTGAGGGGCAGGTCTCCTACGAGCAGTACTTC. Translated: CASSEGQVSYEQYF.

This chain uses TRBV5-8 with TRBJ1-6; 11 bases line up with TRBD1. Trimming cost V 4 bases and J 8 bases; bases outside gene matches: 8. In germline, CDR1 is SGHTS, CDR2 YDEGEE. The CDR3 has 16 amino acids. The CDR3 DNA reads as TGTGCCAGCAGCCCAGTCGGACAGGGGGCGGATTCACCCCTCCACTTT. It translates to CASSPVGQGADSPLHF.

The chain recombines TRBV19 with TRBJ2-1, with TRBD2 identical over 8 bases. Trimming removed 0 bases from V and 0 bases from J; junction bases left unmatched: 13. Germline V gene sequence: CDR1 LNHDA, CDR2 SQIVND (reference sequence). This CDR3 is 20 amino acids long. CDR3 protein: CASSIDPPGGLPSSYNEQFF. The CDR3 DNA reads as TGTGCCAGTAGTATAGATCCCCCGGGAGGGCTCCCGAGCTCCTACAATGAGCAGTTCTTC.

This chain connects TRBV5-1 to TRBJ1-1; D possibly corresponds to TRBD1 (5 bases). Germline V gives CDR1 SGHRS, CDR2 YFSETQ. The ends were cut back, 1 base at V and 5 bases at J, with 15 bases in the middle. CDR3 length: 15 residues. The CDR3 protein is CASSLLGEGSTEAFF. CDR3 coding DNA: TGCGCCAGCAGCTTGTTGGGGGAGGGGTCTACTGAAGCTTTCTTT.

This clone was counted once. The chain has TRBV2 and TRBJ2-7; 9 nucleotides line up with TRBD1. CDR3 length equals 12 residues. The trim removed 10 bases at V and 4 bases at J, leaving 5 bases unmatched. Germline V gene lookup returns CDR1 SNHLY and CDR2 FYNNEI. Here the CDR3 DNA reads TGTGCCAACACAGGGGGCCGGTACGAGCAGTACTTC. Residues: CANTGGRYEQYF.

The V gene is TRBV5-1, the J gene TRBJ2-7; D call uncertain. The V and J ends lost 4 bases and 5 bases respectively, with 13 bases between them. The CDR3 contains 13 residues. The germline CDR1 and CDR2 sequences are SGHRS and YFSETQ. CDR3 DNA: TGCGCCAGCAGCACGACTCCCAAGGACGAGCAGTACTTC. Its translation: CASSTTPKDEQYF.

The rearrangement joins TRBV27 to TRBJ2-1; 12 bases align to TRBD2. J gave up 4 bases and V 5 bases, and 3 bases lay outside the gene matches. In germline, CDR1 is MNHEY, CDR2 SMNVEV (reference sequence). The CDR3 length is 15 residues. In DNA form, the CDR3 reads TGTGCCAGCAGTGTACTAGCGGGGGGATACAATGAGCAGTTCTTC. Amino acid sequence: CASSVLAGGYNEQFF.

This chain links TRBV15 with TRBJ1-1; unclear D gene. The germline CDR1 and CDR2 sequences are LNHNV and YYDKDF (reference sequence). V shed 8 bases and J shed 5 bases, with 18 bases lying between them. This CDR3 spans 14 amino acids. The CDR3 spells CATWGGLRGTEAFF. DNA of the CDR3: TGTGCCACCTGGGGAGGCCTAAGAGGGACTGAAGCTTTCTTT.

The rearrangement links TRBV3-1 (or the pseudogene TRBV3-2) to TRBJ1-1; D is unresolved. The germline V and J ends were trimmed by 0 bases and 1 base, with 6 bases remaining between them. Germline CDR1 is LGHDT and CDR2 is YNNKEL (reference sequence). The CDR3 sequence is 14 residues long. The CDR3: CASSQDATNTEAFF. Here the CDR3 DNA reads TGTGCCAGCAGCCAAGATGCTACGAACACTGAAGCTTTCTTT.

CDR3 protein: CASSQNKQGKEETQYF. The CDR3 nucleotides are TGTGCCAGCAGCCAAAATAAACAGGGGAAGGAAGAGACCCAGTACTTC. This chain links TRBV7-2 with TRBJ2-5; 7 bases map to TRBD1. The CDR3 is 16 residues long. V shed 5 bases and J 3 bases; nucleotides not matched to a gene: 12. Germline V lookup: CDR1 SGHTA, CDR2 FQGNSA. Full variable domain (outside the CDR3, taken from reference TRBV7-2 and TRBJ2-5): GAGVSQSPSNKVTEKGKDVELRCDPISGHTALYWYRQSLGQGLEFLIYFQGNSAPDKSGLPSDRFSAERTGGSVSTLTIQRTQQEDSAVYLCASSQNKQGKEETQYFGPGTRLLVL.

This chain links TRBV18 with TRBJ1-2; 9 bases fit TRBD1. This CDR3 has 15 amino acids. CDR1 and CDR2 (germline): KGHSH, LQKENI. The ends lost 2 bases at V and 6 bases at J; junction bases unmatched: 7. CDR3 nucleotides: TGTGCCAGCTCACCAATACAGGGGGCGCGGGATGGCTACACCTTC. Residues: CASSPIQGARDGYTF.

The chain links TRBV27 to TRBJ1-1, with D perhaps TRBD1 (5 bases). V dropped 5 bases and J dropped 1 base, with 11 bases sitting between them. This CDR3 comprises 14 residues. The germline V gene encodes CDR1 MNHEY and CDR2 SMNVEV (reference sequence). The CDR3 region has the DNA TGTGCCAGCAGTGTGACAGTCGCGAACACTGAAGCTTTCTTT. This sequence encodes CASSVTVANTEAFF.

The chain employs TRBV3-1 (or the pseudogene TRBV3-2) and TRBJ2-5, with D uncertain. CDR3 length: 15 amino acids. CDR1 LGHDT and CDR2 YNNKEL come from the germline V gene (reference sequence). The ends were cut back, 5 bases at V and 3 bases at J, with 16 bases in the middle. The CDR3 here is CASSALVPYEETQYF. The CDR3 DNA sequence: TGTGCCAGCAGCGCCCTAGTCCCATACGAAGAGACCCAGTACTTC.

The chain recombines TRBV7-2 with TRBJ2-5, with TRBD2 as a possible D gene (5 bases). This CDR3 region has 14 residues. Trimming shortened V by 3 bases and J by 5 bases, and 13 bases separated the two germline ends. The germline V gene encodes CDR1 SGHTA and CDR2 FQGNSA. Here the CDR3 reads CASSLGRGTETQYF. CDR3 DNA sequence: TGTGCCAGCAGCTTGGGGAGAGGAACGGAGACCCAGTACTTC.

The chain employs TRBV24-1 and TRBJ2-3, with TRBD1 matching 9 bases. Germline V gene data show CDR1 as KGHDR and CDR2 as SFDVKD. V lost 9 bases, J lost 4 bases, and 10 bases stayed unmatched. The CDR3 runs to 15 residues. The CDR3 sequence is CATAPRTGVPDTQYF. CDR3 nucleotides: TGTGCCACCGCCCCCCGGACAGGGGTCCCAGATACGCAGTATTTT.